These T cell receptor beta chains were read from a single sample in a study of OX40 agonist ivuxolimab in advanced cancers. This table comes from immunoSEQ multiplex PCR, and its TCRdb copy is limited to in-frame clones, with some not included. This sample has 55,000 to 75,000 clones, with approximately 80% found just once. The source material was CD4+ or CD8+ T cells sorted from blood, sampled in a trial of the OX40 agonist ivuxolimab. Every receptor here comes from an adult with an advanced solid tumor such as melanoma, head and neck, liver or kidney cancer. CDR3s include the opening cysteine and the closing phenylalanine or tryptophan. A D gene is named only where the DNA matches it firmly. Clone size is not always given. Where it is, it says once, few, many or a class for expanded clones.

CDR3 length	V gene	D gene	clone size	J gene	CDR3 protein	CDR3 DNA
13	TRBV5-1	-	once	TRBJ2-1	CASSLWQRNEQFF	TGCGCCAGCAGCTTGTGGCAGCGGAATGAGCAGTTCTTC
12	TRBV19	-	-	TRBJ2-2	CASSIVPGELFF	TGTGCCAGTAGTATAGTACCCGGGGAGCTGTTTTTT
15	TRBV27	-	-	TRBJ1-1	CASSSHRRRNTEAFF	TGTGCCAGCAGTTCCCACAGGCGGAGGAACACTGAAGCTTTCTTT
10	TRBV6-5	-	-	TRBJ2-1	CATGKREQFF	TGTGCTACCGGTAAGCGTGAGCAGTTCTTC
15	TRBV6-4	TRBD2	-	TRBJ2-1	CASSEASGIFMEQFF	TGTGCCAGCAGTGAGGCTAGCGGGATTTTCATGGAGCAGTTCTTC
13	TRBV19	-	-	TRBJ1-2	CASSIIAEGGYTF	TGTGCCAGTAGTATAATTGCCGAGGGCGGCTACACCTTC
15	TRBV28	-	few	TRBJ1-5	CASSLWGQGNQPQHF	TGTGCCAGCAGTTTATGGGGTCAGGGCAATCAGCCCCAGCATTTT
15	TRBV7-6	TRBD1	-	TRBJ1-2	CASSLDEQGSYGYTF	TGTGCCAGCAGCTTGGATGAACAGGGGAGCTATGGCTACACCTTC
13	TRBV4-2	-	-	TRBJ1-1	CASSRSMNTEAFF	TGTGCCAGCAGCCGATCCATGAACACTGAAGCTTTCTTT
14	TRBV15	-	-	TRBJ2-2	CATSRETHTGELFF	TGTGCCACCAGCAGAGAGACCCACACCGGGGAGCTGTTTTTT
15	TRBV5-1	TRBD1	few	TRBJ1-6	CASSHGQGVNSPLHF	TGCGCCAGCAGCCACGGACAGGGAGTCAATTCACCCCTCCACTTT
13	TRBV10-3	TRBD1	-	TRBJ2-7	CAIRGDSPYEQYF	TGTGCCATCAGGGGGGACAGTCCCTACGAGCAGTACTTC
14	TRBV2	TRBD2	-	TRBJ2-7	CASRGTSGDYEQYF	TGTGCCAGCAGGGGGACTAGCGGGGATTACGAGCAGTACTTC
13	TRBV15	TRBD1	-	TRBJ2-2	CATSRGQPGELFF	TGTGCCACCAGCAGGGGACAGCCCGGGGAGCTGTTTTTT
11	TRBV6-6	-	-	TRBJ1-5	CASRAAQPQHF	TGTGCCAGCAGAGCGGCTCAGCCCCAGCATTTT
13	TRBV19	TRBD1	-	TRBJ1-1	CASSATLGQKAFF	TGTGCCAGTAGTGCCACCCTGGGACAGAAAGCTTTCTTT
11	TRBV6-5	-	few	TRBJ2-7	CASGLGYEQYF	TGTGCCAGCGGGTTAGGGTACGAGCAGTACTTC
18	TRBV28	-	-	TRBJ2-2	CASSLSQGKGKRTGELFF	TGTGCCAGCAGTTTATCGCAGGGAAAGGGCAAGCGGACCGGGGAGCTGTTTTTT
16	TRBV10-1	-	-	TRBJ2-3	CASSEVGGGKTDTQYF	TGCGCCAGCAGTGAGGTCGGCGGGGGCAAAACAGATACGCAGTATTTT
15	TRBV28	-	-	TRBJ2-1	CASRLRGLHNNEQFF	TGTGCCAGCAGATTGCGGGGACTGCACAACAATGAGCAGTTCTTC
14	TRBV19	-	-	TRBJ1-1	CASSPVGGATEAFF	TGTGCCAGTAGTCCGGTGGGAGGGGCCACTGAAGCTTTCTTT
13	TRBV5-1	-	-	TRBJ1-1	CASSLSLNTEAFF	TGCGCCAGCAGCTTATCATTGAACACTGAAGCTTTCTTT
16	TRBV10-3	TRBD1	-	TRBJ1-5	CAISESWDRGSQPQHF	TGTGCCATCAGTGAGTCGTGGGACAGGGGCTCTCAGCCCCAGCATTTT
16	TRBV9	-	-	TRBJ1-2	CASSPSPGQANYGYTF	TGTGCCAGCAGCCCATCACCGGGACAAGCTAACTATGGCTACACCTTC
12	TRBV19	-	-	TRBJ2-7	CASSWGAHEQYF	TGTGCCAGTAGTTGGGGGGCCCACGAGCAGTACTTC
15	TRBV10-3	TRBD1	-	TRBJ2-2	CAISESPGTGEKLFF	TGTGCCATCAGTGAGTCTCCGGGGACAGGGGAGAAGCTGTTTTTT
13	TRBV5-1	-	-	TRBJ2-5	CASSFSIQETQYF	TGCGCCAGCAGCTTCTCGATCCAAGAGACCCAGTACTTC
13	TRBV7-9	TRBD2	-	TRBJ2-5	CASSETSRGTQYF	TGTGCCAGCAGCGAGACTAGCCGAGGGACCCAGTACTTC
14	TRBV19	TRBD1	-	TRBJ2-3	CASSRGQVGDTQYF	TGTGCCAGTAGTAGGGGACAGGTGGGAGATACGCAGTATTTT
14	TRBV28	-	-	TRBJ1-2	CASSLIQPNYGYTF	TGTGCCAGCAGTTTAATCCAGCCTAACTATGGCTACACCTTC
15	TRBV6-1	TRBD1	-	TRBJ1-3	CASPGTGFSGNTIYF	TGTGCCAGCCCCGGGACAGGGTTCTCTGGAAACACCATATATTTT
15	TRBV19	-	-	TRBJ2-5	CASRALRTGQETQYF	TGTGCCAGTAGAGCACTCCGGACGGGCCAAGAGACCCAGTACTTC
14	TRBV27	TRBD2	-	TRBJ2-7	CASRLMGGGSEQYF	TGTGCCAGCCGGTTAATGGGGGGAGGGTCCGAGCAGTACTTC
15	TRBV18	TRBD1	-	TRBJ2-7	CASSPRQGTLYEQYF	TGTGCCAGCTCACCTCGACAGGGTACCCTCTACGAGCAGTACTTC
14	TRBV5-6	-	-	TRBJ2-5	CASSSPEGQETQYF	TGTGCCAGCAGCTCCCCCGAAGGCCAAGAGACCCAGTACTTC
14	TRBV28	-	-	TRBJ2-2	CASSFGLYTGELFF	TGTGCCAGCAGTTTTGGGCTTTACACCGGGGAGCTGTTTTTT
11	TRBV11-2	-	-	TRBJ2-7	CASSLDDEQYF	TGTGCCAGCAGCTTAGATGACGAGCAGTACTTC
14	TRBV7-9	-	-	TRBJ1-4	CASSLSGRVEKLFF	TGTGCCAGCAGCTTGTCAGGGAGGGTTGAAAAACTGTTTTTT
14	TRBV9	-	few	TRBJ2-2	CASSPRQEGGELFF	TGTGCCAGCAGCCCCCGACAGGAGGGCGGGGAGCTGTTTTTT
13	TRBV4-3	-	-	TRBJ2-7	CASSHLEHHEQYF	TGCGCCAGCAGCCATCTAGAGCATCACGAGCAGTACTTC
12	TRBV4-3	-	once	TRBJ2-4	CASSHTGNIQYF	TGCGCCAGCAGCCATACAGGAAACATTCAGTACTTC
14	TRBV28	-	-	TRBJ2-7	CATTPGHMTYEQYF	TGTGCCACAACGCCTGGGCATATGACCTACGAGCAGTACTTC
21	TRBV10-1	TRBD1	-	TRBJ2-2	CASSESMWDSKRDSNTGELFF	TGCGCCAGCAGTGAGTCAATGTGGGACAGTAAGAGAGATTCGAACACCGGGGAGCTGTTTTTT
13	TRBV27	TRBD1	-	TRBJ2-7	CASSLDRGREQYF	TGTGCCAGCAGTCTGGACAGGGGTAGAGAGCAGTACTTC
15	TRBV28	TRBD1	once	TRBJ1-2	CASSMGQGKGYGYTF	TGTGCCAGCAGTATGGGACAGGGAAAAGGCTATGGCTACACCTTC
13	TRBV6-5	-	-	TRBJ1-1	CASTGAGNTEAFF	TGTGCCAGCACGGGGGCGGGGAACACTGAAGCTTTCTTT
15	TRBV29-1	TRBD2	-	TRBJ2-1	CSASRGGGVYNEQFF	TGCAGCGCCTCGCGGGGCGGGGGAGTCTACAATGAGCAGTTCTTC
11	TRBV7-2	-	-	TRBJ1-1	CASSLGTKAFF	TGTGCCAGCAGCCTAGGGACAAAAGCTTTCTTT
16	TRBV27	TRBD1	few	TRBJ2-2	CASSLQDRGRGGELFF	TGTGCCAGCAGTTTGCAGGACAGGGGCCGCGGCGGGGAGCTGTTTTTT
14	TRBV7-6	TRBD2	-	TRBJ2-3	CASSLGGGGDTQYF	TGTGCCAGCAGCTTAGGCGGGGGTGGAGATACGCAGTATTTT
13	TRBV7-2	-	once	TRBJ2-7	CASSDRPSYEQYF	TGTGCCAGCAGCGACCGCCCTAGCTACGAGCAGTACTTC
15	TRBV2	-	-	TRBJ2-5	CASSEGGRTRETQYF	TGTGCCAGCAGTGAAGGGGGTAGGACCCGAGAGACCCAGTACTTC
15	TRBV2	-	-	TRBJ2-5	CASSEFGNGKETQYF	TGTGCCAGCAGTGAATTTGGTAATGGGAAAGAGACCCAGTACTTC
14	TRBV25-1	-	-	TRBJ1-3	CASSEWGLGNTIYF	TGTGCCAGCAGTGAATGGGGCCTCGGAAACACCATATATTTT
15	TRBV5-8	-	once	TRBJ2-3	CASSPRGRQADTQYF	TGTGCCAGCAGCCCAAGGGGACGTCAGGCAGATACGCAGTATTTT
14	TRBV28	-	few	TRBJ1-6	CASSQMGYNSPLHF	TGTGCCAGCAGTCAGATGGGGTATAATTCACCCCTCCACTTT
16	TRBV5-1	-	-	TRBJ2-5	CASSFQGAERGETQYF	TGCGCCAGCAGCTTCCAAGGGGCGGAAAGGGGAGAGACCCAGTACTTC